This entry concerns a single TCR beta chain. Time point indicated: pre-sensitization, week 0. Specified treatment: therapeutic diphenylcyclopropenone sensitization with weekly scalp DPC. In TCRdb, the RACE reads were re-called with MiXCR into one record per CDR3 protein. The data contain tens of thousands of distinct CDR3 sequences, more than 9% of them singletons. This entry belongs to a study of human T cells and chemical hapten exposure. The overall study: Slight differences in pooled library volume were the main source of varying TCR yields across samples.

The source of this sequence is a man aged 35 to 55 with alopecia areata. Some clones in this sample may be carry-over from other donors' samples. The sample was whole blood, taken in connection with sensitization to the hapten diphenylcyclopropenone (DPC).

As DNA, the CDR3 is TGTGCCAGCAGTTTCGTAGACATGTCCTACGAGCAGTACTTC. Amino acid sequence: CASSFVDMSYEQYF. V and J are TRBV28 and TRBJ2-7; D unresolved. CDR1 and CDR2 (germline): MDHEN, SYDVKM. This CDR3 is 14 amino acids long. Trimming removed 3 bases from V and 1 base from J, with 10 bases in between. The whole variable domain, remainder taken from reference TRBV28 and TRBJ2-7, is DVKVTQSSRYLVKRTGEKVFLECVQDMDHENMFWYRQDPGLGLRLIYFSYDVKMKEKGDIPEGYSVSREKKERFSLILESASTNQTSMYLCASSFVDMSYEQYFGPGTRLTVT.